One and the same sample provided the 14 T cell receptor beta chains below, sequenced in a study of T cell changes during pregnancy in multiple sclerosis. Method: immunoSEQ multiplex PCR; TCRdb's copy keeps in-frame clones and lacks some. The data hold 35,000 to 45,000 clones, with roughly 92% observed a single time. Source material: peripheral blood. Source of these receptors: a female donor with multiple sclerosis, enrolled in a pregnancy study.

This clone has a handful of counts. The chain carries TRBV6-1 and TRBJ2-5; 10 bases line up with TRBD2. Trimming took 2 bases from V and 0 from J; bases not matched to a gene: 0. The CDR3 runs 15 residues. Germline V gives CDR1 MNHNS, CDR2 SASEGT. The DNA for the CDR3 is TGTGCCAGCAGTGAACTAGCGGGAGACCAAGAGACCCAGTACTTC. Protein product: CASSELAGDQETQYF.

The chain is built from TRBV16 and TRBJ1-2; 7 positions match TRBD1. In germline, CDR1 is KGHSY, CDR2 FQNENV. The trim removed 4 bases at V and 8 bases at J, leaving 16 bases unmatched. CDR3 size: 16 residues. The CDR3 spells CASSPYRGATSKGYTF. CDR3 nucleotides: TGTGCCAGCAGCCCATACAGGGGCGCGACCAGTAAAGGCTACACCTTC.

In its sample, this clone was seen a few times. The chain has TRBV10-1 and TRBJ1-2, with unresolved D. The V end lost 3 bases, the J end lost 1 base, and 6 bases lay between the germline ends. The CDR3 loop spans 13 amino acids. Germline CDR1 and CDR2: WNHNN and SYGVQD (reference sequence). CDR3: CASSESLNYGYTF. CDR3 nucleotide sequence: TGCGCCAGCAGTGAATCACTTAACTATGGCTACACCTTC.

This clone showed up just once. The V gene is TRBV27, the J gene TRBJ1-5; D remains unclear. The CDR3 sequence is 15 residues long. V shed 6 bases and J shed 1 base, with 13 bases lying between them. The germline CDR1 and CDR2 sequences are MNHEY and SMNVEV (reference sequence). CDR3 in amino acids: CASRTNRRSNQPQHF. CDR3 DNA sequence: TGTGCCAGCAGGACTAACCGGAGGAGCAATCAGCCCCAGCATTTT.

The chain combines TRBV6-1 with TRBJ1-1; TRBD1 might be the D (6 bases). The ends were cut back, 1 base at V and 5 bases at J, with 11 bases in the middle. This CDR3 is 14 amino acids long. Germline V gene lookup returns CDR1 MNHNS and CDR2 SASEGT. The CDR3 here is CASSEDRARTEAFF. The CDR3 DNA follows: TGTGCCAGCAGTGAAGACAGGGCCAGAACTGAAGCTTTCTTT.

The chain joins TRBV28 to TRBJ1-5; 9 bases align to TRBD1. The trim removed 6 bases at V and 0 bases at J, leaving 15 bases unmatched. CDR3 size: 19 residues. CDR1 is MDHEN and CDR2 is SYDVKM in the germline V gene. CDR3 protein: CASSPITLQGADSNQPQHF. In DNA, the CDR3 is TGTGCCAGCAGCCCGATCACATTACAGGGGGCAGATAGCAATCAGCCCCAGCATTTT.

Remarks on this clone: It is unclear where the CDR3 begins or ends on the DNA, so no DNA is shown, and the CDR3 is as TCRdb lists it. This chain's CDR3 is CASTSGQSRNQPQHF. The chain has TRBV19 and TRBJ1-5; the table's D call TRBD1 went unverified against the DNA. CDR1 and CDR2 from the germline V gene are LNHDA and SQIVND (reference sequence). A total of 15 residues make up the CDR3, ends included.

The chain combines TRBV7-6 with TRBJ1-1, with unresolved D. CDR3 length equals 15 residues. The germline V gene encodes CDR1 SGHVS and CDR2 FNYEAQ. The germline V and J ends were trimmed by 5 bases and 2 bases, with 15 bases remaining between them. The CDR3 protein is CASSLKRGTNTEAFF. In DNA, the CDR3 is TGTGCCAGCAGCCTGAAGCGCGGCACAAACACTGAAGCTTTCTTT.

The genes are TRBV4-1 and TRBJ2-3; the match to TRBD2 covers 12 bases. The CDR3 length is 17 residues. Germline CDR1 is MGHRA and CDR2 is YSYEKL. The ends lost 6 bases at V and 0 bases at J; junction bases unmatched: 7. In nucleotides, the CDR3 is TGCGCCAGCAGTGAACTAGCGGGAGGTCGAAGCACAGATACGCAGTATTTT. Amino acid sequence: CASSELAGGRSTDTQYF.

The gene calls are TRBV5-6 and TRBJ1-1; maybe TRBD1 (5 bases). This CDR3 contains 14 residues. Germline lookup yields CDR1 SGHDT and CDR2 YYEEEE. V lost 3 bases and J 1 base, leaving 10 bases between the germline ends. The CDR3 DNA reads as TGTGCCAGCAGCTCGGGGACGGCGAACACTGAAGCTTTCTTT. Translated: CASSSGTANTEAFF.

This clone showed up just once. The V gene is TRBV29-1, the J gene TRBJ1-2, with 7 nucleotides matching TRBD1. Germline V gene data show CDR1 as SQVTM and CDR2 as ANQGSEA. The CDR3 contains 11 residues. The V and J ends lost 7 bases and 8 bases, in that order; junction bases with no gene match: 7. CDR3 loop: CSGGTGEGYTF. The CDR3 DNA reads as TGCAGCGGCGGTACAGGGGAGGGCTACACCTTC.

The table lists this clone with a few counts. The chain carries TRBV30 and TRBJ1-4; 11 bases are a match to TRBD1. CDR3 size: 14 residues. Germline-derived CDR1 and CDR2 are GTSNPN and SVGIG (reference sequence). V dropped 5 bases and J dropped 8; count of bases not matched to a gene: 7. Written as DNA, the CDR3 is TGTGCCTGGGGCAGGGACAGGGGGATCGAAAAACTGTTTTTT. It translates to CAWGRDRGIEKLFF. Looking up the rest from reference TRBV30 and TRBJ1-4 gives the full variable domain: SQTIHQWPATLVQPVGSPLSLECTVEGTSNPNLYWYRQAAGRGLQLLFYSVGIGQISSEVPQNLSASRPQDRQFILSSKKLLLSDSGFYLCAWGRDRGIEKLFFGSGTQLSVL.

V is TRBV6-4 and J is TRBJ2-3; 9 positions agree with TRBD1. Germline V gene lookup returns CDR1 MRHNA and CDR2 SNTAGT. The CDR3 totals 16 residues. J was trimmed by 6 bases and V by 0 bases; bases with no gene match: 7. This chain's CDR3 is CASSDSADRGADTQYF. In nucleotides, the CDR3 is TGTGCCAGCAGTGACTCAGCGGACAGGGGTGCGGATACGCAGTATTTT.

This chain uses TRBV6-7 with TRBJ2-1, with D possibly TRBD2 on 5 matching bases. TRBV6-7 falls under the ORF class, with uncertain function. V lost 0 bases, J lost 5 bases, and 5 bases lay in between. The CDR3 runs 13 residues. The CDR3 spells CASSYSRDNEQFF. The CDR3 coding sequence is TGTGCCAGCAGTTACTCGAGGGACAATGAGCAGTTCTTC.